These 23 T cell receptor beta chains came from one sample sequenced in a study of T cells in Graves' hyperthyroidism and ophthalmopathy (dated 2019 in TCRdb). The method was multiplex PCR. This sample was sequenced with an Illumina HiSeq 2000. The TCR beta CDR3 regions were amplified from the RNA transcripts. A first-round RT-PCR of the TCR CDR3 used the HTBI primer set with the Qiagen OneStep RT-PCR kit. TCRdb passed the public sequencing reads through fastp at Q25 and MiXCR, retaining productive beta sequences. Each entry is one CDR3 protein sequence, shown with its most common DNA and genes. Within this sample are some 500,000 distinct CDR3 sequences, with roughly a sixth of them counted one time only. The ten largest account for less than 30% of the sample. The sample taken for sequencing was blood. The receptor set was obtained from a woman aged 30 to 39 with Graves' ophthalmopathy.

This sequence joins TRBV24-1 and TRBJ2-7; D is unclear. There are 11 residues in the CDR3. The germline V gene encodes CDR1 KGHDR and CDR2 SFDVKD. V was trimmed by 4 bases and J by 3 bases, leaving 3 bases between them. The CDR3 DNA is TGTGCCACCAGTGACGGCTACGAGCAGTACTTC. Translation gives CATSDGYEQYF.

The sample holds many counts of this clonotype. This sequence joins TRBV7-3 and TRBJ1-1, with a tentative D call TRBD1 (5 bases). Trimming removed 5 bases at V and 2 bases at J, with 15 bases between. Germline V gene lookup returns CDR1 SGHTA and CDR2 FQGTGA. The CDR3 runs to 15 residues. The DNA of the CDR3 is TGTGCCAGCAGCCCAACCGGGGGACTAAACACTGAAGCTTTCTTT. This gives the protein CASSPTGGLNTEAFF.

Comment on this clonotype: A much more abundant neighbour one base away suggests this may be a read error. The chain recombines TRBV7-2 with TRBJ2-4; maybe TRBD2 (5 bases). The CDR3 is made up of 15 amino acids. Germline V lookup: CDR1 SGHTA, CDR2 FQGNSA. CDR3 sequence reads: CAGSLDDLTSRIQYF. CDR3 in DNA: TGTGCCGGCAGCTTAGATGACTTAACTAGTCGGATTCAGTACTTC.

Ten or more counts support this clonotype. The rearrangement uses TRBV29-1 and TRBJ2-5; 8 nucleotides match TRBD1. Germline values: CDR1 SQVTM, CDR2 ANQGSEA. The length of the CDR3 is 13 residues. The V gene end was trimmed by 5 bases and the J gene end by 4 bases; junction bases not matched to a gene: 6. The CDR3 reads CSVCRDRTETQYF. The CDR3, as DNA: TGCAGCGTTTGCCGGGACAGGACAGAGACCCAGTACTTC.

This chain joins TRBV12-3 or TRBV12-4 and TRBJ2-5; TRBD1 agrees at 9 bases. Trimming took 6 bases from V and 14 from J; bases not matched to a gene: 10. The CDR3 has 12 amino acids. CDR3 DNA sequence: TGTGCCAGCAGCCAGGACAGGGGTTCCCTCTACTTC. It translates to CASSQDRGSLYF.

This clonotype was observed a few times. This chain connects TRBV5-1 to TRBJ2-5, with TRBD2 identical over 8 bases. Germline CDR1 and CDR2: SGHRS and YFSETQ. Trimming at V came to 3 bases and at J to 3 bases, leaving 13 bases not matched to a gene. This CDR3 contains 17 residues. The CDR3 bases are TGCGCCAGCAGCTGGGGCGGGGCGGGAGGCCTCAAAGAGACCCAGTACTTC. Its protein is CASSWGGAGGLKETQYF.

There are a few counts of this clonotype. The chain uses TRBV11-2 and TRBJ2-1, with TRBD2 matching 14 bases. The CDR3 covers 17 residues. The V gene's germline CDR1 is SGHAT and CDR2 FQNNGV. V was clipped by 1 base and J by 15 bases; unmatched bases: 14. In DNA form, the CDR3 reads TGTGCCAGCAGCTTAGTCTTGACGACTAGCGGGAGGGGTAATCTGTTCTTC. Its protein is CASSLVLTTSGRGNLFF. Supplemented by reference TRBV11-2 and TRBJ2-1, the full variable domain reads EAGVAQSPRYKIIEKRQSVAFWCNPISGHATLYWYQQILGQGPKLLIQFQNNGVVDDSQLPKDRFSAERLKGVDSTLKIQPAKLEDSAVYLCASSLVLTTSGRGNLFFGPGTRLTVL.

This clonotype appeared many times. This sequence joins TRBV28 and TRBJ1-4; 9 bases line up with TRBD1. From germline, CDR1 is MDHEN and CDR2 SYDVKM. This CDR3 contains 15 residues. J was trimmed by 6 bases and V by 6 bases; bases with no gene match: 8. The CDR3 region has the DNA TGTGCCAGCAGCCAATCGGGACAGGGTCATGAAAAACTGTTTTTT. This translates into CASSQSGQGHEKLFF.

Many counts were recorded for this clonotype. This chain links TRBV5-5 with TRBJ2-3; no clear D. The germline V gene has CDR1 SGHKS and CDR2 YYEKEE (reference sequence). Deletions cut 4 bases from V and 2 bases from J, with 8 bases between. The length of the CDR3 is 13 residues. The CDR3, as DNA: TGTGCCAGCAGCCCCACCCCCACAGATACGCAGTATTTT. Translation gives CASSPTPTDTQYF.

The chain employs TRBV24-1 and TRBJ2-1; 9 nucleotides agree with TRBD1. Germline loops: CDR1 KGHDR, CDR2 SFDVKD. V dropped 4 bases and J dropped 4; count of bases not matched to a gene: 7. This CDR3 region has 16 residues. The CDR3 nucleotides read TGTGCCACCAGTGACCCAGGGACAGGGACATACAATGAGCAGTTCTTC. Protein sequence: CATSDPGTGTYNEQFF.

The chain has TRBV28 and TRBJ2-1; D is unresolved. The V and J ends lost 2 bases and 5 bases respectively, with 10 bases between them. Germline CDR1 and CDR2: MDHEN and SYDVKM. This CDR3 spans 14 amino acids. CDR3 in amino acids: CASSLGGEDNEQFF. DNA for the CDR3: TGTGCCAGCAGTTTAGGTGGGGAAGACAATGAGCAGTTCTTC.

The table lists this clonotype with many counts. The chain uses TRBV20-1 and TRBJ2-3; 11 bases line up with TRBD2. J was trimmed by 4 bases and V by 3 bases; bases with no gene match: 9. CDR1 is DFQATT and CDR2 is SNEGSKA in the germline V gene (reference sequence). CDR3 size: 16 residues. The CDR3 loop is CSARGTSGSVADTQYF. Written as DNA, the CDR3 is TGCAGTGCTAGGGGAACTAGCGGGAGTGTGGCAGATACGCAGTATTTT.

This clonotype has at least ten counts. The chain employs TRBV5-1 and TRBJ2-3; D may be TRBD1 (6 bases). The length of the CDR3 is 14 residues. Germline assignment: CDR1 SGHRS and CDR2 YFSETQ. V shed 5 bases and J shed 1 base, with 11 bases lying between them. This CDR3 reads CASSTAGGTDTQYF. Here the CDR3 DNA reads TGCGCCAGCAGTACGGCAGGGGGCACAGATACGCAGTATTTT.

This clonotype was counted between two and nine times. The rearrangement joins TRBV20-1 to TRBJ2-7; 14 positions match TRBD2. Looked up from germline, CDR1 is DFQATT and CDR2 is SNEGSKA (reference sequence). With 0 bases clipped from V and 0 bases from J, the junction kept 7 bases outside the gene matches. The length of the CDR3 is 18 residues. The CDR3 region is CSARDPGLAGVLSYEQYF. The CDR3 nucleotides read TGCAGTGCTAGAGATCCGGGACTAGCGGGAGTGCTCTCCTACGAGCAGTACTTC.

The chain uses TRBV27 and TRBJ2-3; D unresolved. CDR3 length equals 13 residues. Germline CDR1 MNHEY, CDR2 SMNVEV (reference sequence). Trimming left V 3 bases short and J 3 bases short, with 7 bases between. CDR3 amino acids: CASSFSWTDTQYF. DNA for the CDR3: TGTGCCAGCAGTTTCAGTTGGACAGATACGCAGTATTTT.

At least ten counts were recorded for this clonotype. V is TRBV27 and J is TRBJ2-7, with D possibly TRBD2 on 6 matching bases. CDR3 length: 15 amino acids. Trimming pared 0 bases from V and 3 bases from J, leaving 12 bases between. From germline, CDR1 is MNHEY and CDR2 SMNVEV (reference sequence). CDR3 residues: CASSLSGAGIYEQYF. The CDR3 coding sequence is TGTGCCAGCAGTTTATCGGGCGCGGGGATCTACGAGCAGTACTTC.

This clonotype was recorded many times. This chain links TRBV6-1 with TRBJ2-7; the match to TRBD2 covers 8 bases. The germline V gene encodes CDR1 MNHNS and CDR2 SASEGT. The trim removed 2 bases at V and 2 bases at J, leaving 8 bases unmatched. The CDR3 contains 16 residues. The CDR3 loop is CASSESPPGLAYEQYF. The CDR3 DNA reads as TGTGCCAGCAGTGAAAGTCCCCCGGGACTAGCCTACGAGCAGTACTTC.

This clonotype has only a few counts. This rearrangement joins TRBV28 to TRBJ2-7; D not certain. Trimming left V 3 bases short and J 2 bases short, with 11 bases between. Germline loops: CDR1 MDHEN, CDR2 SYDVKM. The CDR3 covers 14 residues. CDR3 protein: CASSLVKFPYEQYF. The CDR3 DNA follows: TGTGCCAGCAGTTTGGTAAAGTTTCCCTACGAGCAGTACTTC.

About this clonotype: One junction end disagrees with the germline gene, perhaps due to a read error. This chain uses TRBV28 with TRBJ1-1; D gene uncertain. Germline V gene data show CDR1 as MDHEN and CDR2 as SYDVKM. The CDR3 spans 14 residues. The CDR3: CASSLRQMNTEAFF. The CDR3 region has the DNA TGTGCCAGCAGTTTACGGCAAATGAACACTGAAGCTTTCTTC. Full variable domain (outside the CDR3, taken from reference TRBV28 and TRBJ1-1): DVKVTQSSRYLVKRTGEKVFLECVQDMDHENMFWYRQDPGLGLRLIYFSYDVKMKEKGDIPEGYSVSREKKERFSLILESASTNQTSMYLCASSLRQMNTEAFFGQGTRLTVV.

In its sample, this clonotype was seen many times. The chain has TRBV20-1 and TRBJ1-1, with D uncertain. This CDR3 region has 13 residues. V gave up 3 bases and J gave up 2 bases, with 10 bases separating them. Germline CDR1 is DFQATT and CDR2 is SNEGSKA (reference sequence). The CDR3 loop is CSARVPDNTEAFF. The CDR3 region has the DNA TGCAGTGCTAGGGTACCCGACAACACTGAAGCTTTCTTT.

At least ten counts were recorded for this clonotype. This rearrangement joins TRBV20-1 to TRBJ1-2, with a tentative D call TRBD1 (5 bases). Trimming cost V 3 bases and J 2 bases, with 10 bases left between them. Germline values: CDR1 DFQATT, CDR2 SNEGSKA (reference sequence). This CDR3 spans 13 amino acids. The CDR3 DNA follows: TGCAGTGCTAGGGTGGGGCAGAACTATGGCTACACCTTC. It yields the protein CSARVGQNYGYTF.

This clonotype has a handful of counts. This chain links TRBV20-1 with TRBJ1-1, with D tentatively TRBD1 (6 bases). The CDR3 consists of 14 residues. Trimming cost V 2 bases and J 4 bases, with 14 bases left between them. The germline gives CDR1 DFQATT, CDR2 SNEGSKA (reference sequence). For the CDR3, the DNA is TGCAGTGCTAGAAAGGACAGCGGTGCCACTGAAGCTTTCTTT. As protein: CSARKDSGATEAFF.

V and J are TRBV6-2 or TRBV6-3 and TRBJ2-2, with 11 bases identical to TRBD1. The CDR3 consists of 17 residues. Germline CDR1 and CDR2: MNHEY and SVGEGT. The trim removed 2 bases at V and 3 bases at J, leaving 5 bases unmatched. CDR3 nucleotide sequence: TGTGCCAGCAGTTACCTATCGGGACAGGGGGACACCGGGGAGCTGTTTTTT. Translated: CASSYLSGQGDTGELFF.